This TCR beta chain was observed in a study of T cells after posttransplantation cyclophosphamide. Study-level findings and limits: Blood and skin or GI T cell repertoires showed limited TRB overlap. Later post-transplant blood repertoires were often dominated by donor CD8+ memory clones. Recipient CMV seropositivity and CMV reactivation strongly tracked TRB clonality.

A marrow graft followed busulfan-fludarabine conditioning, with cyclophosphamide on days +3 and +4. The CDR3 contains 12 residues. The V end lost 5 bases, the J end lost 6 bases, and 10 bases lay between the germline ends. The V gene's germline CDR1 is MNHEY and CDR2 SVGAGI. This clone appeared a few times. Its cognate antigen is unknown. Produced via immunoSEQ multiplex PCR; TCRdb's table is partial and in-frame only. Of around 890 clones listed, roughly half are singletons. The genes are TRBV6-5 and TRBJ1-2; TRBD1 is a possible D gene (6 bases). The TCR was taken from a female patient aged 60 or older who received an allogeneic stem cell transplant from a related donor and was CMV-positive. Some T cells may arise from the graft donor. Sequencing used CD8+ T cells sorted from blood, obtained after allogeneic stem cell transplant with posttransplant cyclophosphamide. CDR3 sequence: CASSPQGHGYTF. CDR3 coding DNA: TGTGCCAGCAGTCCACAGGGTCATGGCTACACCTTC.